A selection of T cell receptor beta chains follows, all from one sample in a study of CD8 T cells in Susac syndrome. TCRdb reprocessed the immunoSEQ multiplex PCR reads via MiXCR and lists one record per CDR3 protein. The sample lists around 280,000 distinct CDR3 sequences, approximately 84% occurring once. The sample comprised CD8+ T cells from PBMCs. Receptors were obtained from a human donor with multiple sclerosis. The CDR3 runs from the conserved cysteine through the conserved F or W. D genes are given only for firm matches. Size values are once, few and many counts, or a class for expanded clones, and some rows have none.

V	D	J	size	CDR3	DNA
TRBV27	TRBD1	TRBJ2-1	NA	CASSFNPGTGASSEYNEQFF	TGTGCCAGCAGTTTTAACCCCGGGACAGGGGCTTCGTCGGAGTACAATGAGCAGTTCTTC
TRBV5-1	NA	TRBJ2-2	NA	CASSNRETPIQTGELFF	TGCGCCAGCAGCAACAGGGAAACACCAATCCAAACCGGGGAGCTGTTTTTT
TRBV28	NA	TRBJ2-7	NA	CASSSQASGSYEQYF	TGTGCCAGCAGCTCTCAGGCTTCGGGCTCCTACGAGCAGTACTTC
TRBV9	NA	TRBJ2-1	NA	CASSVNKREQFF	TGTGCCAGCAGCGTAAATAAGCGTGAGCAGTTCTTC
TRBV20-1	TRBD1	TRBJ2-7	few	CSARDGDRASYEQYF	TGCAGTGCTAGAGATGGGGACAGGGCATCCTACGAGCAGTACTTC
TRBV7-7	TRBD2	TRBJ2-3	NA	CASSRRLAGAEGDTQYF	TGTGCTAGCAGCCGGAGACTAGCGGGAGCTGAAGGAGATACGCAGTATTTT
TRBV6-5	NA	TRBJ2-4	NA	CASSPQGAGDIQYF	TGTGCCAGCAGTCCCCAGGGGGCGGGAGACATTCAGTACTTC
TRBV12-5	TRBD2	TRBJ2-1	NA	CASGTREGLLPHNEQFF	TGTGCTAGTGGTACCCGGGAGGGCCTATTACCCCACAATGAGCAGTTCTTC
TRBV6-6	NA	TRBJ1-1	NA	CASSYSKGRGETEAFF	TGTGCCAGCAGTTACTCGAAGGGCAGGGGAGAGACTGAAGCTTTCTTT
TRBV24-1	NA	TRBJ2-2	NA	CATSPTSQGTGELFF	TGTGCCACCAGTCCCACGTCGCAGGGGACCGGGGAGCTGTTTTTT
TRBV27	NA	TRBJ1-1	NA	CASSPSGGNVGTEAFF	TGTGCCAGCAGCCCCTCTGGGGGCAATGTGGGCACTGAAGCTTTCTTT
TRBV2	NA	TRBJ1-1	NA	CASHTNTEAFF	TGTGCCAGCCACACGAACACTGAAGCTTTCTTT
TRBV7-9	NA	TRBJ1-2	NA	CASSPLGLDSGYTF	TGTGCCAGCAGCCCGTTGGGACTGGACAGTGGCTACACCTTC
TRBV7-3	TRBD2	TRBJ2-1	once	CASSLNWGLADNEQFF	TGTGCCAGCAGCTTAAACTGGGGACTAGCGGACAATGAGCAGTTCTTC
TRBV11-2	TRBD2	TRBJ2-2	NA	CASRRPRTSGNTGELFF	TGTGCCAGCAGAAGACCGAGGACTAGCGGTAACACCGGGGAGCTGTTTTTT
TRBV30	NA	TRBJ2-7	NA	CAWSVRTDGFYEQYF	TGTGCCTGGAGTGTACGGACAGACGGTTTCTACGAGCAGTACTTC
TRBV10-3	TRBD2	TRBJ2-1	NA	CASQGQREAPIGNEQFF	TGTGCCTCCCAGGGCCAGCGGGAGGCCCCCATTGGCAATGAGCAGTTCTTC
TRBV5-8	TRBD1	TRBJ1-5	NA	CASSLQGASNQPQHF	TGTGCCAGCAGCTTACAGGGGGCGAGCAATCAGCCCCAGCATTTT
TRBV14	TRBD2	TRBJ2-1	NA	CASSEEGVAGELYNEQFF	TGTGCCAGCAGCGAAGAAGGGGTAGCGGGAGAACTTTACAATGAGCAGTTCTTC
TRBV30	TRBD2	TRBJ2-7	once	CAWSSSGSYEQYF	TGTGCCTGGAGCTCCAGCGGGAGCTACGAGCAGTACTTC
TRBV28	TRBD2	TRBJ2-7	NA	CASSPAQAGVSYEQYF	TGTGCCAGCAGTCCTGCCCAGGCGGGGGTCTCCTACGAGCAGTACTTC
TRBV29-1	NA	TRBJ1-2	once	CSVPDYYGYTF	TGCAGCGTCCCCGACTACTATGGCTACACCTTC
TRBV30	NA	TRBJ2-7	NA	CAWNSALWDGGPYEQYF	TGTGCCTGGAATTCTGCGTTATGGGACGGAGGCCCCTACGAGCAGTACTTC
TRBV6-1	TRBD1	TRBJ2-7	few	CASMGQYYEQYF	TGTGCCAGCATGGGACAGTACTACGAGCAGTACTTC
TRBV27	NA	TRBJ1-1	NA	CASSLGWANTEAFF	TGTGCCAGCAGTTTAGGCTGGGCGAACACTGAAGCTTTCTTT
TRBV15	NA	TRBJ2-1	once	CATSTDRGVGEQFF	TGTGCCACCAGCACAGACAGAGGAGTGGGTGAGCAGTTCTTC
TRBV7-9	NA	TRBJ2-7	few	CASSSALSYEQYF	TGTGCCAGCAGCTCAGCACTTTCCTACGAGCAGTACTTC
TRBV6-2/TRBV6-3	NA	TRBJ2-2	NA	CASSSDLFAEDGELFF	TGTGCCAGCAGCTCGGACCTTTTTGCCGAAGACGGGGAGCTGTTTTTT
TRBV7-2	NA	TRBJ2-7	NA	CASSFPKVRTYEQYF	TGTGCCAGCAGCTTCCCTAAGGTTCGCACCTACGAGCAGTACTTC
TRBV7-9	NA	TRBJ2-5	NA	CASSTGGMERETQYF	TGTGCCAGCAGCACTGGCGGGATGGAAAGGGAGACCCAGTACTTC
TRBV6-1	NA	TRBJ2-2	few	CASSRVNTGELFF	TGTGCCAGCAGTAGAGTGAACACCGGGGAGCTGTTTTTT
TRBV25-1	NA	TRBJ1-2	NA	CASSLRENYGYTF	TGTGCCAGCAGTTTACGGGAGAACTATGGCTACACCTTC
TRBV28	NA	TRBJ2-7	NA	CASTSRAGYEQYF	TGTGCCAGCACCTCTCGGGCGGGGTACGAGCAGTACTTC
TRBV5-1	NA	TRBJ2-5	NA	CAGSLVQGSQETQYF	TGCGCCGGCAGCTTAGTGCAGGGGTCTCAAGAGACCCAGTACTTC
TRBV27	TRBD2	TRBJ2-7	few	CASSFLAGQDEQYF	TGTGCCAGCAGTTTCCTAGCGGGTCAAGACGAGCAGTACTTC
TRBV29-1	NA	TRBJ2-1	NA	CSVVTAQDNEQFF	TGCAGCGTTGTTACCGCCCAGGACAATGAGCAGTTCTTC
TRBV7-6	TRBD2	TRBJ2-6	NA	CASSFSSGRSSGANVLTF	TGTGCCAGCAGCTTCTCTAGCGGGAGGTCTTCCGGGGCCAACGTCCTGACTTTC
TRBV6-1	NA	TRBJ2-7	NA	CASRRTEDIGYF	TGTGCCAGCAGGCGGACCGAGGATATAGGGTACTTC
TRBV20-1	NA	TRBJ2-3	once	CSARGGFGTTDTQYF	TGCAGTGCTAGGGGCGGGTTTGGGACCACAGATACGCAGTATTTT
TRBV6-5	NA	TRBJ2-3	NA	CASSYSRRVTSTDTQYF	TGTGCCAGCAGTTACTCAAGACGGGTCACTAGCACAGATACGCAGTATTTT
TRBV7-9	TRBD1	TRBJ1-1	NA	CASSLAGTASEAFF	TGTGCCAGCAGCTTAGCGGGGACAGCCTCCGAAGCTTTCTTT
TRBV9	TRBD2	TRBJ2-3	NA	CASSVEAGVTDTQYF	TGTGCCAGCAGCGTAGAAGCGGGAGTGACAGATACGCAGTATTTT
TRBV9	TRBD1	TRBJ2-7	NA	CASSVGQGYYEQYF	TGTGCCAGCAGCGTAGGACAGGGCTACTACGAGCAGTACTTC
TRBV18	NA	TRBJ2-1	NA	CASAPPSGSSYNEQFF	TGTGCCAGCGCCCCCCCGAGCGGCAGCTCCTACAATGAGCAGTTCTTC
TRBV20-1	NA	TRBJ2-3	once	CSARGLAEGTDTQYF	TGCAGTGCTAGAGGGTTAGCGGAGGGCACAGATACGCAGTATTTT
TRBV27	NA	TRBJ1-1	NA	CASSITGNTEAFF	TGTGCCAGCAGCATTACAGGGAACACTGAAGCTTTCTTT
TRBV12-5	TRBD2	TRBJ2-5	NA	CASGQTSGKETQYF	TGTGCTAGTGGGCAAACTAGCGGGAAAGAGACCCAGTACTTC
TRBV5-4	TRBD1	TRBJ1-1	NA	CASSSSLTGEDGTEAFF	TGTGCCAGCAGCTCCTCTCTGACAGGGGAGGACGGCACTGAAGCTTTCTTT
TRBV7-8	TRBD2	TRBJ2-1	NA	CASSLGLAGENGRNEQFF	TGTGCCAGCAGTCTGGGACTAGCGGGAGAGAATGGAAGGAATGAGCAGTTCTTC
TRBV28	NA	TRBJ1-2	NA	CASSFDRWDYTF	TGTGCCAGCAGTTTTGACAGGTGGGACTACACCTTC
TRBV27	NA	TRBJ2-1	NA	CASGGTGAYNEQFF	TGTGCCAGCGGGGGGACTGGAGCATACAATGAGCAGTTCTTC
TRBV6-5	TRBD2	TRBJ2-7	NA	CASSYSVGGISYEQYF	TGTGCCAGCAGTTACTCGGTCGGGGGGATCTCCTACGAGCAGTACTTC
TRBV7-9	TRBD1	TRBJ1-2	NA	CASSLDGRGNYGYTF	TGTGCCAGCAGCTTAGACGGCAGGGGGAACTATGGCTACACCTTC